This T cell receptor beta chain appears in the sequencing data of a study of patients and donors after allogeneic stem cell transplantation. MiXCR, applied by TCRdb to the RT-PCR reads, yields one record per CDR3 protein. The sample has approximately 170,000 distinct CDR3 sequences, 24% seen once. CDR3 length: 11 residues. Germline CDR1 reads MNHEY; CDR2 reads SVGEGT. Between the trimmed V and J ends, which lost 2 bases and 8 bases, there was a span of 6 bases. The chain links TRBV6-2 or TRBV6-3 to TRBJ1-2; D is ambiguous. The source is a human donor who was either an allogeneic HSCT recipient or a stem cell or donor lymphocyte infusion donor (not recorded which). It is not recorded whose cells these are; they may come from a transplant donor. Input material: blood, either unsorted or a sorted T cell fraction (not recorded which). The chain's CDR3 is CASSYPGGYTF. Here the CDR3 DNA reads TGTGCCAGCAGTTACCCTGGAGGCTACACCTTC.